These 24 T cell receptor beta chains came from one sample sequenced in a study of blood T cell repertoires in COVID-19. Some clones are missing from TCRdb's copy, which holds only in-frame ones; the method was immunoSEQ multiplex PCR. The table shows more than 150,000 clones, with roughly 79% occurring only once. Source material: peripheral blood. Receptors originate from a woman older than 75 with COVID-19, enrolled during active disease.

V gene TRBV19 combines with J gene TRBJ2-2; 13 bases line up with TRBD2. This CDR3 spans 20 amino acids. V gave up 0 bases and J gave up 1 base; unmatched junction bases: 8. CDR1 LNHDA and CDR2 SQIVND come from the germline V gene (reference sequence). The CDR3, as DNA: TGTGCCAGTAGTATAGATTCGGGGACTAGCGGGGACCTGAACACCGGGGAGCTGTTTTTT. The encoded protein is CASSIDSGTSGDLNTGELFF. The whole variable domain, remainder taken from reference TRBV19 and TRBJ2-2, is DGGITQSPKYLFRKEGQNVTLSCEQNLNHDAMYWYRQDPGQGLRLIYYSQIVNDFQKGDIAEGYSVSREKKESFPLTVTSAQKNPTAFYLCASSIDSGTSGDLNTGELFFGEGSRLTVL.

V and J are TRBV7-8 and TRBJ2-5; a possible D gene is TRBD1 (6 bases). Per the germline V gene, CDR1 is SGHVS and CDR2 is FQNEAQ. V lost 5 bases to trimming and J lost 5 bases, with 18 bases between them. This CDR3 has 15 residues. CDR3 in amino acids: CASSTFGWGRETQYF. The DNA of the CDR3 is TGTGCCAGCAGCACCTTTGGTTGGGGGCGGGAGACCCAGTACTTC.

The chain joins TRBV4-3 to TRBJ2-3, with D perhaps matching TRBD1 (6 bases). Germline V gene lookup returns CDR1 LGHNA and CDR2 YSLEER. The CDR3 runs to 19 residues. Trimming removed 1 base from V and 0 bases from J, with 20 bases in between. The CDR3 sequence is CASSQVPTGRLPSTDTQYF. The DNA of the CDR3 is TGCGCCAGCAGCCAAGTCCCGACAGGCCGACTTCCTAGCACAGATACGCAGTATTTT.

V is TRBV2 and J is TRBJ1-4; 11 bases agree with TRBD1. This CDR3 comprises 14 residues. The J segment lost 7 bases and the V segment lost 6 bases, leaving 4 bases of the junction unmatched. Germline V CDR1 and CDR2: SNHLY, FYNNEI. CDR3 in DNA: TGTGCCAGCAGCGGACAGGGGGCTATTGAAAAACTGTTTTTT. This gives the protein CASSGQGAIEKLFF.

V and J are TRBV29-1 and TRBJ2-7; possible D gene TRBD1, 5 bases. V was shortened by 7 bases and J by 0 bases, with 13 bases between the two germline ends. Germline CDR1 reads SQVTM; CDR2 reads ANQGSEA. CDR3 size: 13 residues. As DNA, the CDR3 is TGCAGCGCCTCAGACAGTTTCTCCTACGAGCAGTACTTC. Protein product: CSASDSFSYEQYF.

The chain joins TRBV9 to TRBJ2-3; tentatively, D is TRBD2 (6 bases). The CDR3 spans 15 residues. With 2 bases removed from V and 6 bases from J, the gap between germline ends came to 16 bases. The germline gives CDR1 SGDLS, CDR2 YYNGEE. CDR3 nucleotide sequence: TGTGCCAGCAGCGTTGCTTTACCCGGGAGCGATACGCAGTATTTT. Translated: CASSVALPGSDTQYF.

This clone was detected once. The V call is TRBV3-1 (or the pseudogene TRBV3-2), the J call TRBJ1-3, with 7 bases fitting TRBD1. Germline CDR1 LGHDT, CDR2 YNNKEL (reference sequence). The CDR3 extends over 16 amino acids. Losses at the gene ends were 4 bases for V and 0 bases for J; bases not matched to a gene: 6. The chain's CDR3 is CASSLGQASSGNTIYF. CDR3 DNA sequence: TGTGCCAGCAGCCTTGGACAGGCGTCCTCTGGAAACACCATATATTTT.

V usage is TRBV7-2 and J usage is TRBJ1-5; 8 bases match TRBD1. With V trimmed by 0 bases and J by 6 bases, 7 bases remained unmatched. Looked up from germline, CDR1 is SGHTA and CDR2 is FQGNSA. The CDR3 is made up of 16 amino acids. This chain's CDR3 is CASSLALTGTGQPQHF. The DNA for the CDR3 is TGTGCCAGCAGCTTAGCCCTGACAGGGACAGGTCAGCCCCAGCATTTT.

J is TRBJ1-1 and V is TRBV4-2; D may be TRBD1 (5 bases). The CDR3 loop spans 14 amino acids. CDR1 and CDR2 from the germline V gene are LGHNA and YNFKEQ. The ends were cut back, 4 bases at V and 6 bases at J, with 15 bases in the middle. CDR3 amino acids: CASSLPGLPSEAFF. The CDR3 DNA reads TGTGCCAGCAGCCTCCCGGGACTACCTTCTGAAGCTTTCTTT.

This chain uses TRBV5-4 with TRBJ1-1; 8 nucleotides align to TRBD1. Germline V gene sequence: CDR1 SGHNT, CDR2 YYREEE (reference sequence). The CDR3 is made up of 14 amino acids. V lost 4 bases to trimming and J lost 6 bases; unmatched junction nucleotides: 8. CDR3 in amino acids: CASSQPDRVSEAFF. CDR3 DNA sequence: TGTGCCAGCAGCCAACCGGACAGGGTGTCTGAAGCTTTCTTT.

The genes are TRBV18 and TRBJ1-3; maybe TRBD1 (5 bases). Between the trimmed V and J ends, which lost 2 bases and 0 bases, there was a span of 14 bases. CDR1 is KGHSH, CDR2 LQKENI, per germline. This CDR3 is 17 amino acids long. CDR3 coding DNA: TGTGCCAGCTCACCAGGTGTCGCGGGGGGCTCTGGAAACACCATATATTTT. Translating it yields CASSPGVAGGSGNTIYF.

This clone was observed a single time. This sequence joins TRBV7-9 and TRBJ1-5, with D possibly matching TRBD1 (6 bases). V was trimmed by 5 bases and J by 9 bases, leaving 11 bases between them. The CDR3 is made up of 12 amino acids. Germline V gene data show CDR1 as SEHNR and CDR2 as FQNEAQ (reference sequence). In DNA, the CDR3 is TGTGCCAGCAGCCAGGGGTTTGGGCCCCAGCATTTT. This translates into CASSQGFGPQHF.

The V and J genes are TRBV6-5 and TRBJ1-1; possible D gene TRBD1, 6 bases. The germline V and J ends were trimmed by 2 bases and 6 bases, with 10 bases remaining between them. The CDR3 runs 13 residues. Looked up from germline, CDR1 is MNHEY and CDR2 is SVGAGI. CDR3 region: CASSYQGYSEAFF. CDR3 nucleotide sequence: TGTGCCAGCAGTTACCAGGGGTACTCTGAAGCTTTCTTT.

V usage is TRBV19 and J usage is TRBJ1-5; TRBD1 aligns across 9 bases. The CDR3 runs 15 residues. The germline CDR1 and CDR2 sequences are LNHDA and SQIVND (reference sequence). Losses at the gene ends were 9 bases for V and 7 bases for J; bases not matched to a gene: 13. The CDR3, as DNA: TGTGCCAGCCGGGGACAGGGAGCGAGAGGGCAGCCCCAGCATTTT. It codes for CASRGQGARGQPQHF.

The V call is TRBV28, the J call TRBJ1-1; weak D call: TRBD1 (6 bases). This CDR3 region has 18 residues. The germline V gene has CDR1 MDHEN and CDR2 SYDVKM. V was pared by 2 bases and J by 1 base, with 20 bases between. The CDR3 nucleotides are TGTGCCAGCAGTTTAAGCGAGTTTGCCGGGACACCGAACACTGAAGCTTTCTTT. Residues: CASSLSEFAGTPNTEAFF. Combining the CDR3 with reference TRBV28 and TRBJ1-1 gives the whole variable domain DVKVTQSSRYLVKRTGEKVFLECVQDMDHENMFWYRQDPGLGLRLIYFSYDVKMKEKGDIPEGYSVSREKKERFSLILESASTNQTSMYLCASSLSEFAGTPNTEAFFGQGTRLTVV.

The sample holds one count of this clone. The J gene is TRBJ1-5, the V gene TRBV15; 7 bases match TRBD1. CDR1 is LNHNV and CDR2 is YYDKDF in the germline V gene (reference sequence). The CDR3 runs 13 residues. Germline trimming cut 5 bases from V and 10 bases from J; bases unmatched to any gene: 8. The CDR3 nucleotides are TGTGCCACCAGCCTAGACAGGGTTCAACCCCAGCATTTT. This sequence encodes CATSLDRVQPQHF.

The chain carries TRBV13 and TRBJ2-1, with 11 bases fitting TRBD1. Germline V gene lookup returns CDR1 PRHDT and CDR2 FYEKMQ (reference sequence). There are 15 residues in the CDR3. The ends lost 5 bases at V and 7 bases at J; junction bases unmatched: 7. The chain's CDR3 is CASSPGQGAGNEQFF. The CDR3 nucleotides are TGTGCCAGCAGCCCTGGACAGGGGGCAGGTAATGAGCAGTTCTTC.

This chain joins TRBV6-2 or TRBV6-3 and TRBJ2-5, with D possibly being TRBD1 (6 bases). V gave up 6 bases and J gave up 1 base, with 15 bases separating them. Looked up from germline, CDR1 is MNHEY and CDR2 is SVGEGT. The CDR3 is 15 amino acids. CDR3: CASSRIRDIQETQYF. CDR3 DNA sequence: TGTGCCAGCAGCCGGATCCGGGACATCCAAGAGACCCAGTACTTC.

This clone has only a few counts. This chain connects TRBV27 to TRBJ2-1; 11 bases are a match to TRBD2. From germline, CDR1 is MNHEY and CDR2 SMNVEV (reference sequence). V was clipped by 3 bases and J by 6 bases; unmatched bases: 7. The CDR3 has 16 residues. In nucleotides, the CDR3 is TGTGCCAGCAGTTTCTCGGGACTAGCGGAGATCAATGAGCAGTTCTTC. It translates to CASSFSGLAEINEQFF.

V and J are TRBV15 and TRBJ1-3; TRBD1 might be the D (6 bases). Trimming cost V 3 bases and J 4 bases, with 13 bases left between them. This CDR3 contains 15 residues. Germline V gene lookup returns CDR1 LNHNV and CDR2 YYDKDF (reference sequence). Here the CDR3 reads CATSRDRAEGNTIYF. Here the CDR3 DNA reads TGTGCCACCAGCAGGGACAGAGCGGAAGGAAACACCATATATTTT.

The V gene is TRBV6-1, the J gene TRBJ1-2; the D gene is possibly TRBD1 (5 bases). The CDR3 length is 16 residues. Germline assignment: CDR1 MNHNS and CDR2 SASEGT. Trimming removed 0 bases from V and 4 bases from J, with 15 bases in between. CDR3 nucleotides: TGTGCCAGCAGTGAAGCGGGTACCGGACAATCCTATGGCTACACCTTC. The encoded protein is CASSEAGTGQSYGYTF.

This clone was recorded a few times. J is TRBJ1-4 and V is TRBV3-1 (or the pseudogene TRBV3-2); TRBD1 aligns across 12 bases. The CDR3 extends over 16 amino acids. CDR1 and CDR2 from the germline V gene are LGHDT and YNNKEL (reference sequence). Trimming at V came to 4 bases and at J to 7 bases, leaving 7 bases not matched to a gene. DNA for the CDR3: TGTGCCAGCAGCCCCGGGACAGGGGGCGACGGTGAAAAACTGTTTTTT. As protein: CASSPGTGGDGEKLFF.

The chain couples TRBV24-1 to TRBJ1-2, with a possible D match to TRBD1 (6 bases). CDR1 is KGHDR and CDR2 is SFDVKD in the germline V gene. The CDR3 covers 16 residues. The V end was cut by 2 bases, the J end by 8 bases, with 20 bases between. DNA for the CDR3: TGTGCCACCAGTGATTCGTCGGCGACAGGCCGGTTAGGCTACACCTTC. Protein: CATSDSSATGRLGYTF.

This sequence joins TRBV10-3 and TRBJ1-5; 9 bases match TRBD1. This CDR3 region has 13 residues. Unmatched junction bases numbered 2, after V lost 4 bases and J lost 7 bases. Germline lookup yields CDR1 ENHRY and CDR2 SYGVKD. Here the CDR3 DNA reads TGTGCCATCAGTGGGACAGGGGAACAGCCCCAGCATTTT. It yields the protein CAISGTGEQPQHF.